A single sample is the source of the 10 T cell receptor beta chains below, sequenced in a study of vaccination effects on CD4 cells after COVID-19. These receptors are not linked to any known antigen. The protocol was immunoSEQ multiplex PCR, while the TCRdb copy is restricted to in-frame clones and leaves out a portion. The sample carries about 57,000 clones, about 78% recorded once. Scientists isolated CD4+ T cells after a roughly 9-day culture period ended. Participants each got two BNT162b2 or mRNA-1273 vaccine doses. Sequencing was performed on CD4+ T cells from PBMCs cultured without peptide, taken after COVID-19 vaccination. The receptors originated from a human donor who received a COVID-19 vaccine.

The chain links TRBV4-2 to TRBJ2-2, with D possibly matching TRBD2 (6 bases). CDR1 is LGHNA and CDR2 is YNFKEQ in the germline V gene. The CDR3 runs to 20 residues. The germline V and J ends were trimmed by 6 bases and 5 bases, with 31 bases remaining between them. CDR3 bases: TGTGCCAGCAGTCCCGACTGGCTTGCTTTGACCGCGGCGGGGACCGGGGAGCTGTTTTTT. It yields the protein CASSPDWLALTAAGTGELFF.

V is TRBV6-5 and J is TRBJ1-6, with 7 bases fitting TRBD1. J lost 4 bases, V lost 6 bases, and 3 bases had no gene match. The CDR3 spans 14 residues. Per the germline V gene, CDR1 is MNHEY and CDR2 is SVGAGI. The CDR3 loop reads CASRETGYNSPLHF. In DNA, the CDR3 is TGTGCCAGCAGAGAGACAGGGTATAATTCACCCCTCCACTTT.

This clone appeared once. The chain employs TRBV4-2 and TRBJ2-3; 11 nucleotides match TRBD2. Germline V gene lookup returns CDR1 LGHNA and CDR2 YNFKEQ. The V gene end was trimmed by 1 base and the J gene end by 14 bases; junction bases not matched to a gene: 8. This CDR3 has 14 amino acids. The CDR3 DNA reads as TGTGCCAGCAGCCAAGGAAGACTAGCGGGGATCGTGTATTTT. Encoded protein: CASSQGRLAGIVYF.

The chain links TRBV7-9 to TRBJ1-2; the D gene is possibly TRBD1 (5 bases). Trimming removed 5 bases from V and 1 base from J, with 8 bases in between. The CDR3 sequence is 13 residues long. CDR1 SEHNR and CDR2 FQNEAQ come from the germline V gene (reference sequence). CDR3 coding DNA: TGTGCCAGCAGCCCCCAGGGTAACTATGGCTACACCTTC. Encoded protein: CASSPQGNYGYTF. Full variable domain (remainder filled in from reference TRBV7-9 and TRBJ1-2): DTGVSQNPRHKITKRGQNVTFRCDPISEHNRLYWYRQTLGQGPEFLTYFQNEAQLEKSRLLSDRFSAERPKGSFSTLEIQRTEQGDSAMYLCASSPQGNYGYTFGSGTRLTVV.

V gene TRBV19 combines with J gene TRBJ1-2; 8 positions match TRBD1. This CDR3 has 14 amino acids. Per the germline V gene, CDR1 is LNHDA and CDR2 is SQIVND (reference sequence). J lost 2 bases, V lost 6 bases, and 5 bases had no gene match. CDR3 region: CASSYRTGNYGYTF. CDR3 nucleotide sequence: TGTGCCAGTAGCTATCGGACAGGGAACTATGGCTACACCTTC. The complete variable domain, with remaining parts taken from reference TRBV19 and TRBJ1-2, reads DGGITQSPKYLFRKEGQNVTLSCEQNLNHDAMYWYRQDPGQGLRLIYYSQIVNDFQKGDIAEGYSVSREKKESFPLTVTSAQKNPTAFYLCASSYRTGNYGYTFGSGTRLTVV.

V gene TRBV18 combines with J gene TRBJ1-2; weak D call: TRBD1 (5 bases). V shed 5 bases and J shed 3 bases, with 10 bases lying between them. From germline, CDR1 is KGHSH and CDR2 LQKENI. The CDR3 spans 13 residues. CDR3 region: CASSEGTDYGYTF. DNA for the CDR3: TGTGCCAGCTCAGAAGGGACGGACTATGGCTACACCTTC.

The chain employs TRBV4-1 and TRBJ2-1; the D gene is possibly TRBD2 (5 bases). CDR3 length: 15 residues. V was clipped by 0 bases and J by 3 bases, with 9 bases between them. Germline-derived CDR1 and CDR2 are MGHRA and YSYEKL. CDR3 protein: CASSQDYGNYNEQFF. The CDR3 DNA is TGCGCCAGCAGCCAAGATTACGGGAACTACAATGAGCAGTTCTTC.

V and J are TRBV5-5 and TRBJ1-1; TRBD1 matches 7 bases. The CDR3 extends over 14 amino acids. CDR1 SGHKS and CDR2 YYEKEE come from the germline V gene (reference sequence). The trim removed 3 bases at V and 6 bases at J, leaving 8 bases unmatched. The chain's CDR3 is CASSSGGGAAEAFF. The CDR3, as DNA: TGTGCCAGCAGCTCAGGAGGGGGCGCGGCTGAAGCTTTCTTT.

The chain carries TRBV11-2 and TRBJ2-3; D might be TRBD2 (6 bases). V was trimmed by 7 bases and J by 4 bases, leaving 12 bases between them. CDR1 is SGHAT and CDR2 is FQNNGV in the germline V gene. CDR3 size: 13 residues. CDR3 residues: CASIGWEADTQYF. The CDR3 DNA follows: TGTGCCAGCATTGGCTGGGAGGCAGATACGCAGTATTTT.

In nucleotides, the CDR3 is TGTGCCAGCAGCTTGGGACAGGGTGGCACTGAAGCTTTCTTT. Amino acid sequence: CASSLGQGGTEAFF. The chain links TRBV11-2 to TRBJ1-1, with TRBD1 matching 9 bases. Germline CDR1 SGHAT, CDR2 FQNNGV. CDR3 size: 14 residues. V shed 3 bases and J 4 bases; nucleotides not matched to a gene: 3. Combining the CDR3 with reference TRBV11-2 and TRBJ1-1 gives the whole variable domain EAGVAQSPRYKIIEKRQSVAFWCNPISGHATLYWYQQILGQGPKLLIQFQNNGVVDDSQLPKDRFSAERLKGVDSTLKIQPAKLEDSAVYLCASSLGQGGTEAFFGQGTRLTVV.